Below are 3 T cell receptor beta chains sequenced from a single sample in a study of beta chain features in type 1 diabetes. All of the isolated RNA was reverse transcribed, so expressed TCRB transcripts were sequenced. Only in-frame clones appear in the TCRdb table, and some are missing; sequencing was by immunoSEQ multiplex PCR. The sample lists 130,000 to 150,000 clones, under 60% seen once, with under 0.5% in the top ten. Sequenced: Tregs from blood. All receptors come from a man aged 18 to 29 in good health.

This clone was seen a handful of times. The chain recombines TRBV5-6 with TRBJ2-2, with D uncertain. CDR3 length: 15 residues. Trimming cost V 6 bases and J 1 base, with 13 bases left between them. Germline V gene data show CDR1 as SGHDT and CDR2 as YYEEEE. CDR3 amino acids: CASNLSERNTGELFF. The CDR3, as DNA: TGTGCCAGCAACCTCTCAGAGCGGAACACCGGGGAGCTGTTTTTT.

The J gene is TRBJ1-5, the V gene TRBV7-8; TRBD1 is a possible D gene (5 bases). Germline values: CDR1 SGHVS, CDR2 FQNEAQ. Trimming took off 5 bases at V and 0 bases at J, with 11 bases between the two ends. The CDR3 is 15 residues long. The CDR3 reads CASSRQGNSNQPQHF. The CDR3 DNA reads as TGTGCCAGCAGCCGGCAGGGCAATAGCAATCAGCCCCAGCATTTT.

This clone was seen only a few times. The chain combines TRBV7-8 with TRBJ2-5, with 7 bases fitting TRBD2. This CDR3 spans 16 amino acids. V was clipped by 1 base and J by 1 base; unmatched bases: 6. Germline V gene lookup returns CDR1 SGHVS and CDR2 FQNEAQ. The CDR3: CASSLGTRPFQETQYF. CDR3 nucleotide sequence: TGTGCCAGCAGCTTAGGGACTAGGCCTTTCCAAGAGACCCAGTACTTC.